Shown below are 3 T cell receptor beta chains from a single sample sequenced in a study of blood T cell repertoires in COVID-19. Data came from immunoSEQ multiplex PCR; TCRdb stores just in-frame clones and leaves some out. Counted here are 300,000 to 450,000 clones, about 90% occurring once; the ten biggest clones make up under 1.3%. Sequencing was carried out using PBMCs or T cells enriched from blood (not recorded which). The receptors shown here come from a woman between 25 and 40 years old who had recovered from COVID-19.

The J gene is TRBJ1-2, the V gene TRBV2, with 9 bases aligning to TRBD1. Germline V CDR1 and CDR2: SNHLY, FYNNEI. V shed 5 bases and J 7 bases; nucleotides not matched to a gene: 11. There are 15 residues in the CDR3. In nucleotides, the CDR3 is TGTGCCAGCAGTCCTGAGGGACAGGGTATTGGTGGCTACACCTTC. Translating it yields CASSPEGQGIGGYTF.

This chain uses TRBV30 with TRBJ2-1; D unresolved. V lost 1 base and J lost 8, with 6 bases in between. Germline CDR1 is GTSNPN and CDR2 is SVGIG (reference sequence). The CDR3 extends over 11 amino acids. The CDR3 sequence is CAWSGRDEQFF. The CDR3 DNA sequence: TGTGCCTGGAGTGGAAGAGATGAGCAGTTCTTC.

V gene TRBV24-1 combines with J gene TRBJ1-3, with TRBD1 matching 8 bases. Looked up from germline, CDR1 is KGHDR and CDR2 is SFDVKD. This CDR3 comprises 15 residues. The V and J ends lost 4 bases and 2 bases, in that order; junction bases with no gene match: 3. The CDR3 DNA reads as TGTGCCACCAGTGAGGACAGGGACCCTGGAAACACCATATATTTT. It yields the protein CATSEDRDPGNTIYF.